What follows are 9 T cell receptor beta chains derived from one specimen sequenced in a study of blood T cells in healthy people across ages. PCR was performed a second time for about 6 to 11 cycles using a sample-barcoded 5' primer and a J-beta primer mix. TCRdb re-analysed the 5' RACE reads in MiXCR, keeping a single row per CDR3 protein. The data hold around 820,000 distinct CDR3 sequences, with 20% to 25% observed a single time. This sample was shared with a second study, whose subject was T cells of mothers and their children.

The sequenced material came from blood. These receptors came from a boy between 10 and 17 years old in good health.

The chain couples TRBV9 to TRBJ2-5, with D perhaps matching TRBD1 (6 bases). The V and J ends lost 4 bases and 3 bases respectively, with 19 bases between them. Germline loops: CDR1 SGDLS, CDR2 YYNGEE. The CDR3 length is 16 residues. CDR3 protein: CASSPGAGQNKETQYF. The CDR3 coding sequence is TGTGCCAGCAGCCCCGGAGCTGGACAGAATAAAGAGACCCAGTACTTC.

This clonotype showed up just a few times. This chain links TRBV27 with TRBJ1-1; the D is unclear. Trimming cost V 2 bases and J 3 bases, with 13 bases left between them. This CDR3 spans 15 amino acids. The germline V gene encodes CDR1 MNHEY and CDR2 SMNVEV (reference sequence). CDR3 nucleotide sequence: TGTGCCAGCAGTTTAGGTCTGGGTACGGACACTGAAGCTTTCTTT. Its translation: CASSLGLGTDTEAFF.

The sample holds a few counts of this clonotype. V is TRBV20-1 and J is TRBJ1-1; 7 bases map to TRBD1. CDR1 DFQATT and CDR2 SNEGSKA come from the germline V gene (reference sequence). The CDR3 has 14 amino acids. Losses at the gene ends were 0 bases for V and 4 bases for J; bases not matched to a gene: 5. CDR3 DNA: TGCAGTGCTAGAGACGGACAGGTGACCACTGAAGCTTTCTTT. Translation: CSARDGQVTTEAFF.

This chain joins TRBV7-8 and TRBJ2-7; no firm D call. V lost 0 bases, J lost 2 bases, and 14 bases lay in between. CDR1 is SGHVS and CDR2 is FQNEAQ in the germline V gene. This CDR3 has 16 residues. Written as DNA, the CDR3 is TGTGCCAGCAGCTTAGCCCAGCAGGTACGGACCTACGAGCAGTACTTC. Its translation: CASSLAQQVRTYEQYF.

The CDR3 DNA sequence: TGCAGCGTTGAAGTGGGAGGGATGAATGAAAAACTGTTTTTT. This gives the protein CSVEVGGMNEKLFF. This chain connects TRBV29-1 to TRBJ1-4; D gene ambiguous. This CDR3 is built from 14 residues. Germline V CDR1 and CDR2: SQVTM, ANQGSEA. V lost 1 base, J lost 5 bases, and 11 bases lay in between.

This clonotype occurred a few times. The chain links TRBV6-2 or TRBV6-3 to TRBJ2-5, with D tentatively TRBD1 (7 bases). The J call may be incorrect, as the DNA end agrees better with TRBJ2-7. This CDR3 spans 16 amino acids. Germline-derived CDR1 and CDR2 are MNHEY and SVGEGT. The CDR3 loop reads CASKPGDSFFSYEQYF. CDR3 sequence (DNA): TGTGCCAGCAAACCGGGGGACAGCTTTTTCTCCTACGAGCAGTACTTC.

This chain links TRBV9 with TRBJ1-2; no clear D. The CDR3 covers 9 residues. The V end lost 3 bases, the J end lost 13 bases, and 7 bases lay between the germline ends. The V gene's germline CDR1 is SGDLS and CDR2 YYNGEE. CDR3 in DNA: TGTGCCAGCAGCGAGGAGGGCACCTTC. Its translation is CASSEEGTF. Variable domain in full (rest from reference TRBV9 and TRBJ1-2): DSGVTQTPKHLITATGQRVTLRCSPRSGDLSVYWYQQSLDQGLQFLIQYYNGEERAKGNILERFSAQQFPDLHSELNLSSLELGDSALYFCASSEEGTFGSGTRLTVV.

Notes on this clonotype: Sequence at one end of the junction differs from germline and may be a read error. The chain employs TRBV11-2 and TRBJ2-5; maybe TRBD1 (7 bases). The CDR3 runs 12 residues. Germline-derived CDR1 and CDR2 are SGHAT and FQNNGV. The CDR3 DNA is TGTGCCAGCAGCGCGTCGGCGGGACAGTATCGCTTC. Translated, it gives CASSASAGQYRF.

The chain recombines TRBV28 with TRBJ2-5; 8 nucleotides match TRBD2. The J segment lost 1 base and the V segment lost 7 bases, leaving 8 bases of the junction unmatched. Germline V lookup: CDR1 MDHEN, CDR2 SYDVKM. This CDR3 has 15 amino acids. CDR3 nucleotides: TGTGCCAGCAACCGGGAGGGAAAGGGCCAAGAGACCCAGTACTTC. Translated, it gives CASNREGKGQETQYF.